The 7 T cell receptor beta chains in this list originate from one sample, sequenced in a study of tumor-infiltrating lymphocytes in localized non-small cell lung cancer. Method: immunoSEQ multiplex PCR; TCRdb's copy keeps in-frame clones and lacks some. The profile shows approximately 14,000 clones, approximately 62% of them singletons. Input material: uninvolved lung tissue not adjacent to the tumor. These receptors were taken from a human donor with non-small cell lung cancer.

This clone has more than one count but fewer than ten. V gene TRBV25-1 combines with J gene TRBJ1-4; 7 bases align to TRBD1. CDR1 and CDR2 (germline): MGHDK, SYGVNS. Germline trimming cut 4 bases from V and 6 bases from J; bases unmatched to any gene: 11. This CDR3 comprises 16 residues. This chain's CDR3 is CASSASRGGLDEKLFF. CDR3 DNA sequence: TGTGCCAGCAGTGCAAGCAGGGGGGGACTTGATGAAAAACTGTTTTTT.

In its sample, this clone was seen a few times. CDR3 in DNA: TGTGCCAGCCAAAGGGAAAGCGGGGCCAACGTCCTGACTTTC. Amino acids: CASQRESGANVLTF. V usage is TRBV2 and J usage is TRBJ2-6; D is unclear. This CDR3 spans 14 amino acids. V shed 8 bases and J shed 4 bases, with 12 bases lying between them. Germline-derived CDR1 and CDR2 are SNHLY and FYNNEI.

The chain carries TRBV10-1 and TRBJ2-5; D gene ambiguous. V was cut by 3 bases and J by 2 bases, with 10 bases left in between. Per germline, CDR1 WNHNN and CDR2 SYGVQD (reference sequence). The CDR3 spans 14 residues. The CDR3 DNA reads as TGCGCCAGCAGTGATATGGGAAAACAAGAGACCCAGTACTTC. It codes for CASSDMGKQETQYF.

This clone was seen just once. The V gene is TRBV19, the J gene TRBJ2-1; 7 bases line up with TRBD2. The CDR3 has 14 residues. With 3 bases clipped from V and 6 bases from J, the junction kept 5 bases outside the gene matches. Looked up from germline, CDR1 is LNHDA and CDR2 is SQIVND (reference sequence). The CDR3 DNA reads as TGTGCCAGTAGTATCAGCGGGAACTCCAATGAGCAGTTCTTC. It is translated as CASSISGNSNEQFF.

The chain combines TRBV5-1 with TRBJ1-2; D is possibly TRBD1 (5 bases). The CDR3 has 15 residues. CDR1 and CDR2 from the germline V gene are SGHRS and YFSETQ. Trimming pared 0 bases from V and 7 bases from J, leaving 16 bases between. The DNA for the CDR3 is TGCGCCAGCAGCTTGGAGGGGTCCGGTGGAGGTGGCTACACCTTC. Protein: CASSLEGSGGGGYTF.

In its sample, this clone was seen a few times. The chain is built from TRBV28 and TRBJ2-7; TRBD1 matches 8 bases. V gave up 5 bases and J gave up 0 bases; unmatched junction bases: 9. The V gene's germline CDR1 is MDHEN and CDR2 SYDVKM. The CDR3 is 16 residues long. The CDR3 sequence: CASSPAGTGSSYEQYV. Written as DNA, the CDR3 is TGTGCCAGCAGTCCCGCTGGGACAGGTAGCTCCTACGAGCAGTACGTC.

The chain has TRBV28 and TRBJ1-5; D unresolved. The germline CDR1 and CDR2 sequences are MDHEN and SYDVKM. V was pared by 4 bases and J by 8 bases, with 15 bases between. This CDR3 has 14 amino acids. This CDR3 reads CASSSYLGLKPQHF. The CDR3 coding sequence is TGTGCCAGCAGTTCCTATCTTGGGCTAAAGCCCCAGCATTTT.